A single T cell receptor beta chain is shown here with its context. With 4 bases removed from V and 4 bases from J, the gap between germline ends came to 13 bases. Per the germline V gene, CDR1 is SNHLY and CDR2 is FYNNEI. The CDR3 totals 14 residues. The data are from a study of blood T cell repertoires in COVID-19. Turning to the study itself: Samples of COVID-19 (acute and convalescent) were obtained from the United States, Italy and Spain. PBMCs, B-cell-depleted T cells, or T cells provided the cDNA or gDNA that made up the material.

Libraries were prepared by immunoSEQ multiplex PCR; TCRdb keeps only in-frame clonotypes and omits some of them. The sample holds roughly 67,000 clones, roughly 90% seen once. The specimen was peripheral blood. The V gene is TRBV2, the J gene TRBJ1-1; D may be TRBD1 (6 bases). This TCR was recovered from a woman aged 60-70 years with acute or convalescent COVID-19. The CDR3, as DNA: TGTGCCAGCAGTGTTTCTAGAGGGGGCACTGAAGCTTTCTTT. Translated: CASSVSRGGTEAFF.